The 26 T cell receptor beta chains presented below share a single source sample, sequenced in a study of cytomegalovirus exposure and HLA in healthy donors. The study ran its PCR with 60 Vbeta and 13 Jbeta primers. The method was immunoSEQ multiplex PCR; TCRdb's version includes in-frame clones alone and lacks a portion of them. Altogether 90,000 to 150,000 clones are present, approximately 80% being singletons, with the ten largest covering around 1.5%. Sequencing was done on a sample of PBMCs. The source of these receptors is a woman aged 18-35 years in good health and CMV-seronegative.

The CDR3 DNA sequence: TGCGCCAGCAGCCTGGGCAGTGCAGGCTCTAGCACAGATACGCAGTATTTT. Translation: CASSLGSAGSSTDTQYF. The chain has TRBV4-3 and TRBJ2-3; D is ambiguous. Germline values: CDR1 LGHNA, CDR2 YSLEER. V lost 4 bases and J 0 bases, leaving 17 bases between the germline ends. CDR3 length: 17 amino acids.

The chain carries TRBV23-1 and TRBJ2-7; D is possibly TRBD2 (6 bases). TRBV23-1 is annotated as an ORF whose role is uncertain. The germline V and J ends were trimmed by 3 bases and 2 bases, with 17 bases remaining between them. The CDR3 length is 16 residues. The CDR3 DNA is TGCGCCAGCAGTCAGGCCCGACCGGGCGGGACCTACGAGCAGTACTTC. It is translated as CASSQARPGGTYEQYF.

This chain connects TRBV5-5 to TRBJ2-2; 7 bases line up with TRBD1. V lost 7 bases and J lost 0; bases outside the gene matches: 6. The CDR3 covers 15 residues. CDR1 and CDR2 (germline): SGHKS, YYEKEE (reference sequence). The CDR3 DNA follows: TGTGCCAGCGGTCTAGACAGGGCGAACACCGGGGAGCTGTTTTTT. It codes for CASGLDRANTGELFF.

The genes are TRBV2 and TRBJ2-3; 11 bases align to TRBD2. Germline values: CDR1 SNHLY, CDR2 FYNNEI. Trimming at V came to 4 bases and at J to 0 bases, leaving 0 bases not matched to a gene. The CDR3 contains 15 residues. In nucleotides, the CDR3 is TGTGCCAGCAGTGGACTAGCGGGAAGCACAGATACGCAGTATTTT. Residues: CASSGLAGSTDTQYF.

This sequence joins TRBV7-2 and TRBJ1-5; 8 bases align to TRBD1. CDR3 length equals 15 residues. Looked up from germline, CDR1 is SGHTA and CDR2 is FQGNSA. Trimming took 6 bases from V and 0 from J; bases not matched to a gene: 4. The CDR3 region is CASSRDRGSNQPQHF. The CDR3 DNA reads TGTGCCAGCAGTCGAGACAGGGGTAGCAATCAGCCCCAGCATTTT.

The CDR3 DNA reads TGTGCCAGCAGTTACACCAGGTCGGCAGGGAACACTGAAGCTTTCTTT. It is translated as CASSYTRSAGNTEAFF. The chain recombines TRBV6-5 with TRBJ1-1; no definite D call. The V end lost 2 bases, the J end lost 1 base, and 14 bases lay between the germline ends. This CDR3 comprises 16 residues. Germline CDR1 reads MNHEY; CDR2 reads SVGAGI.

This chain links TRBV18 with TRBJ1-2, with 8 bases lining up with TRBD1. CDR3 length equals 15 residues. Germline V gives CDR1 KGHSH, CDR2 LQKENI. V lost 8 bases and J lost 2; bases outside the gene matches: 10. The CDR3 loop reads CASLGATGANYGYTF. CDR3 nucleotides: TGTGCCAGCCTTGGCGCGACAGGGGCGAACTATGGCTACACCTTC.

The chain carries TRBV5-4 and TRBJ2-2; D might be TRBD2 (6 bases). CDR1 is SGHNT and CDR2 is YYREEE in the germline V gene (reference sequence). The CDR3 has 16 residues. Trimming cost V 7 bases and J 2 bases, with 18 bases left between them. The CDR3 region is CASAIGAGTNTGELFF. The CDR3 DNA reads as TGTGCCAGCGCGATCGGAGCGGGTACAAACACCGGGGAGCTGTTTTTT.

This clone was seen just once. The gene calls are TRBV11-2 and TRBJ1-2; 7 bases agree with TRBD1. Looked up from germline, CDR1 is SGHAT and CDR2 is FQNNGV. There are 14 residues in the CDR3. V trimming: 5 bases; J trimming: 4 bases; junction bases outside the gene matches: 7. CDR3 nucleotide sequence: TGTGCCAGCAGCCTGTCCGGGACAGTCTATGGCTACACCTTC. The encoded protein is CASSLSGTVYGYTF. Together with reference TRBV11-2 and TRBJ1-2, the CDR3 gives the full variable domain: EAGVAQSPRYKIIEKRQSVAFWCNPISGHATLYWYQQILGQGPKLLIQFQNNGVVDDSQLPKDRFSAERLKGVDSTLKIQPAKLEDSAVYLCASSLSGTVYGYTFGSGTRLTVV.

In regard to this clone: At one boundary the junction diverges from the germline segment, which might be a read error. This chain links TRBV6-4 with TRBJ2-5; TRBD1 might be the D (7 bases). The J call is in doubt because the DNA end fits TRBJ2-7 better. CDR3 length equals 13 residues. Germline V gene data show CDR1 as MRHNA and CDR2 as SNTAGT. The CDR3 loop reads CASSDREEGEQYF. CDR3 DNA sequence: TGTGCCAGTAGTGACAGGGAGGAAGGCGAGCAGTACTTC.

V usage is TRBV29-1 and J usage is TRBJ2-7, with D unresolved. The CDR3 extends over 14 amino acids. Germline V CDR1 and CDR2: SQVTM, ANQGSEA. V was trimmed by 6 bases and J by 0 bases, leaving 15 bases between them. Here the CDR3 DNA reads TGCAGCGTCCTCAAGCGAGAAAGCTCCTACGAGCAGTACTTC. It encodes CSVLKRESSYEQYF.

The V and J genes are TRBV5-4 and TRBJ2-2, with D uncertain. Germline values: CDR1 SGHNT, CDR2 YYREEE (reference sequence). Trimming shortened V by 2 bases and J by 8 bases, and 7 bases separated the two germline ends. The CDR3 length is 12 residues. The CDR3 nucleotides are TGTGCCAGCAGCTTTATAGAAGGGGAGCTGTTTTTT. Protein product: CASSFIEGELFF.

A note on this clone: The sample carries other DNA sequences with the same CDR3. This rearrangement joins TRBV9 to TRBJ2-1, with D tentatively TRBD2 (6 bases). The germline CDR1 and CDR2 sequences are SGDLS and YYNGEE. V lost 4 bases and J lost 11, with 22 bases in between. The CDR3 runs 15 residues. The CDR3: CASSPLDDVGGKQFF. The DNA of the CDR3 is TGTGCCAGCAGCCCCCTCGACGACGTGGGAGGCAAGCAGTTCTTC. Looking up the rest from reference TRBV9 and TRBJ2-1 gives the full variable domain: DSGVTQTPKHLITATGQRVTLRCSPRSGDLSVYWYQQSLDQGLQFLIQYYNGEERAKGNILERFSAQQFPDLHSELNLSSLELGDSALYFCASSPLDDVGGKQFFGPGTRLTVL.

J is TRBJ1-1 and V is TRBV28; no clear D gene. Trimming left V 1 base short and J 1 base short, with 7 bases between. CDR1 MDHEN and CDR2 SYDVKM come from the germline V gene. The CDR3 length is 14 residues. The CDR3 nucleotides read TGTGCCAGCAGTTTATTAGAGAAGAACACTGAAGCTTTCTTT. Its translation: CASSLLEKNTEAFF.

This rearrangement joins TRBV11-2 to TRBJ2-7, with D uncertain. The CDR3 spans 12 residues. Germline CDR1 reads SGHAT; CDR2 reads FQNNGV. With 1 base removed from V and 3 bases from J, the gap between germline ends came to 4 bases. The DNA for the CDR3 is TGTGCCAGCAGCTTAGTTATCTACGAGCAGTACTTC. It yields the protein CASSLVIYEQYF.

Only a few counts were recorded for this clone. The chain joins TRBV7-9 to TRBJ1-4; D gene unclear. CDR3 length equals 12 residues. CDR1 is SEHNR and CDR2 is FQNEAQ in the germline V gene (reference sequence). The V and J ends lost 1 base and 8 bases respectively, with 5 bases between them. The CDR3 coding sequence is TGTGCCAGCAGCTTAGGAGAGGAAAAACTGTTTTTT. The encoded protein is CASSLGEEKLFF.

This clone came up once. J is TRBJ2-7 and V is TRBV7-9, with 10 positions matching TRBD2. This CDR3 has 15 residues. Looked up from germline, CDR1 is SEHNR and CDR2 is FQNEAQ (reference sequence). V shed 1 base and J 3 bases; nucleotides not matched to a gene: 3. The CDR3 sequence is CASSLVAGGRYEQYF. CDR3 bases: TGTGCCAGCAGCTTAGTAGCGGGGGGTCGCTACGAGCAGTACTTC.

The chain carries TRBV29-1 and TRBJ1-1, with a tentative D call TRBD1 (6 bases). This CDR3 region has 12 residues. Trimming stripped 4 bases from V and 4 bases from J, with 10 bases between. Germline assignment: CDR1 SQVTM and CDR2 ANQGSEA. CDR3 DNA: TGCAGCGTTGTCCCCAGGGGCACTGAAGCTTTCTTT. Residues: CSVVPRGTEAFF.

The chain has TRBV5-6 and TRBJ2-7; D gene unclear. The ends were cut back, 2 bases at V and 5 bases at J, with 8 bases in the middle. The germline V gene has CDR1 SGHDT and CDR2 YYEEEE. This CDR3 spans 12 amino acids. DNA of the CDR3: TGTGCCAGCAGCTTCAACTTGGACGAGCAGTACTTC. It codes for CASSFNLDEQYF.

The rearrangement joins TRBV18 to TRBJ2-7; 9 bases are shared with TRBD2. J lost 4 bases, V lost 6 bases, and 13 bases had no gene match. In germline, CDR1 is KGHSH, CDR2 LQKENI. CDR3 length: 16 residues. As DNA, the CDR3 is TGTGCCAGCTCCCCCGGGACTAGCCCGAGTCTTTACGAGCAGTACTTC. This sequence encodes CASSPGTSPSLYEQYF.

The genes are TRBV30 and TRBJ2-5; 9 positions agree with TRBD2. In germline, CDR1 is GTSNPN, CDR2 SVGIG (reference sequence). The CDR3 is made up of 13 amino acids. V gave up 7 bases and J gave up 5 bases; unmatched junction bases: 8. The CDR3 region has the DNA TGTGCCTCGCGGGGACTAGCAGGGGAGACCCAGTACTTC. Translating gives CASRGLAGETQYF.

This clone was recorded a few times. The CDR3 sequence is CASSRTGEGEKLFF. The CDR3 DNA follows: TGTGCCAGCAGTCGGACAGGGGAGGGTGAAAAACTGTTTTTT. V and J are TRBV27 and TRBJ1-4, with 9 bases fitting TRBD1. V was pared by 5 bases and J by 7 bases, with 5 bases of the junction left unmatched. This CDR3 is 14 amino acids long. Germline V gene data show CDR1 as MNHEY and CDR2 as SMNVEV (reference sequence).

The chain joins TRBV11-3 to TRBJ2-7; D uncertain. Germline V gives CDR1 SGHNT, CDR2 YENEEA. The length of the CDR3 is 15 residues. V was cut by 5 bases and J by 1 base, with 15 bases left in between. The CDR3 spells CASSPDGRLSYEQYF. CDR3 nucleotides: TGTGCCAGCAGCCCCGATGGCAGGTTGTCCTACGAGCAGTACTTC.

The sample holds a few counts of this clone. Distinct nucleotide sequences in the sample also encode this CDR3. The chain employs TRBV2 and TRBJ1-5, with TRBD1 matching over 7 bases. The CDR3 sequence is 13 residues long. V lost 6 bases and J lost 2; bases outside the gene matches: 1. The germline V gene encodes CDR1 SNHLY and CDR2 FYNNEI. Here the CDR3 DNA reads TGTGCCAGCAGCGGACAGGGCAATCAGCCCCAGCATTTT. Protein sequence: CASSGQGNQPQHF. The full variable domain, its missing parts supplied by reference TRBV2 and TRBJ1-5, is EPEVTQTPSHQVTQMGQEVILRCVPISNHLYFYWYRQILGQKVEFLVSFYNNEISEKSEIFDDQFSVERPDGSNFTLKIRSTKLEDSAMYFCASSGQGNQPQHFGDGTRLSIL.

The chain is built from TRBV27 and TRBJ1-2; 7 nucleotides agree with TRBD1. Per the germline V gene, CDR1 is MNHEY and CDR2 is SMNVEV (reference sequence). The CDR3 spans 19 residues. V was pared by 6 bases and J by 0 bases, with 19 bases of the junction left unmatched. CDR3 sequence (DNA): TGTGCCAGCAGAACTAGGGGTTCTTTAACAGGGGAGGCTAACTATGGCTACACCTTC. The encoded protein is CASRTRGSLTGEANYGYTF.

This clone was observed a single time. In DNA, the CDR3 is TGCGCCAGCAGCTTACAGGAGGGCACTGAAGCTTTCTTT. Translating gives CASSLQEGTEAFF. The chain uses TRBV5-1 and TRBJ1-1; D is perhaps TRBD1 (5 bases). The CDR3 contains 13 residues. Germline values: CDR1 SGHRS, CDR2 YFSETQ. V was pared by 2 bases and J by 4 bases, with 9 bases between.